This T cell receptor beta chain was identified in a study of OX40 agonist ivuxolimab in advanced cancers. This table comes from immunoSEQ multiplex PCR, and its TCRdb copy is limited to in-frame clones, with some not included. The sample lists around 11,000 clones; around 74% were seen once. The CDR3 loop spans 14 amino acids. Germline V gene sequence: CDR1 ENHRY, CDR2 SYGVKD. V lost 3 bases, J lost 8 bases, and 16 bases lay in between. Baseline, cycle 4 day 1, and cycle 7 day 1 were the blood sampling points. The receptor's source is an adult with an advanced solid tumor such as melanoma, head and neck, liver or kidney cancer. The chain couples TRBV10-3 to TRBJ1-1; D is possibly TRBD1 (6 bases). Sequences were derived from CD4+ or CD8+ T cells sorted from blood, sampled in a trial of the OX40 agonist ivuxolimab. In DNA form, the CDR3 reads TGTGCCATCAGTGACCCTGAGGGGGACGTCGAAGCTTTCTTT. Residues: CAISDPEGDVEAFF.